The entry that follows covers one TCR beta chain sequence. Antigen specificity is unknown. Profiled with immunoSEQ multiplex PCR; TCRdb holds only in-frame clones, not every one. The table records about 97,000 clones, about 90% of them present only once. These data belong to a study of OX40 agonist ivuxolimab in advanced cancers. Study context: Every 2 weeks, patients received ivuxolimab intravenously, dosed at 0.01 to 10 mg/kg. Whole-study results and caveats: Both CD4+ and CD8+ T cell populations in blood had undergone clonal expansion by week 6 at 0.1 to 3.0 mg/kg.

Trimming took 8 bases from V and 5 from J; bases not matched to a gene: 9. The CDR3 consists of 15 residues. Germline CDR1 is LNHDA and CDR2 is SQIVND (reference sequence). The receptor comes from an adult with an advanced solid tumor such as melanoma, head and neck, liver or kidney cancer. The input for sequencing was CD4+ or CD8+ T cells sorted from blood, taken in a trial of the OX40 agonist ivuxolimab. The gene calls are TRBV19 and TRBJ1-2; 12 positions match TRBD1. The CDR3 is CASSEGQGADYGYTF. The CDR3 bases are TGTGCCAGTTCTGAGGGACAGGGGGCAGATTATGGCTACACCTTC. The variable domain in full, completed from reference TRBV19 and TRBJ1-2, reads DGGITQSPKYLFRKEGQNVTLSCEQNLNHDAMYWYRQDPGQGLRLIYYSQIVNDFQKGDIAEGYSVSREKKESFPLTVTSAQKNPTAFYLCASSEGQGADYGYTFGSGTRLTVV.